The 19 T cell receptor beta chains reported below all come from one sample, sequenced in a study of PD-1 blockade in classical Hodgkin lymphoma. TCRdb's copy holds only in-frame clones and misses some; the assay was immunoSEQ multiplex PCR. The sample has 100,000 or so clones, around 90% seen once. The time point was: cycle 4 day 1 (C4D1), after less than 7 weeks of nivolumab. Exposure to brentuximab vedotin varied, and each patient had relapsed following autologous stem cell transplantation. The sequencing used peripheral blood mononuclear cells (PBMCs), collected before the fourth cycle of nivolumab. These receptors were taken from a human donor with classical Hodgkin lymphoma.

This clone appeared a single time. The chain carries TRBV11-2 and TRBJ1-1; D remains ambiguous. From germline, CDR1 is SGHAT and CDR2 FQNNGV. There are 17 residues in the CDR3. Trimming left V 5 bases short and J 0 bases short, with 19 bases between. CDR3 sequence reads: CASSPRVRQRLNTEAFF. The CDR3 nucleotides are TGTGCCAGCAGCCCTAGAGTGAGGCAACGATTGAACACTGAAGCTTTCTTT.

The chain combines TRBV4-1 with TRBJ1-1, with 9 bases matching TRBD1. The length of the CDR3 is 15 residues. With V trimmed by 3 bases and J by 5 bases, 7 bases remained unmatched. Per germline, CDR1 MGHRA and CDR2 YSYEKL. The CDR3 region is CASSHLGTGITEAFF. CDR3 coding DNA: TGCGCCAGCAGCCACCTTGGGACAGGGATTACTGAAGCTTTCTTT.

The J gene is TRBJ1-4, the V gene TRBV13; unclear D gene. CDR3 length equals 13 residues. V gave up 5 bases and J gave up 6 bases, with 10 bases separating them. CDR1 PRHDT and CDR2 FYEKMQ come from the germline V gene (reference sequence). DNA of the CDR3: TGTGCCAGCAGCGTAAGATTTGATGAAAAACTGTTTTTT. Its protein product is CASSVRFDEKLFF.

In DNA form, the CDR3 reads TGCGCCAGCAGCTCACCGTTGGAGGGGCACACAGATACGCAGTATTTT. Translated, it gives CASSSPLEGHTDTQYF. V and J are TRBV5-1 and TRBJ2-3; D might be TRBD2 (6 bases). V was trimmed by 3 bases and J by 2 bases, leaving 16 bases between them. CDR1 and CDR2 from the germline V gene are SGHRS and YFSETQ. This CDR3 comprises 16 residues.

This sequence joins TRBV4-1 and TRBJ1-2; TRBD1 matches at 7 bases. This CDR3 region has 14 residues. Germline V CDR1 and CDR2: MGHRA, YSYEKL. Trimming took 3 bases from V and 2 from J; bases not matched to a gene: 3. DNA for the CDR3: TGCGCCAGCAGCCATAAGGGACAGAACTATGGCTACACCTTC. This encodes CASSHKGQNYGYTF.

The chain links TRBV5-1 to TRBJ1-2; D unresolved. Trimming left V 2 bases short and J 1 base short, with 12 bases between. Germline loops: CDR1 SGHRS, CDR2 YFSETQ. The CDR3 runs 15 residues. DNA of the CDR3: TGCGCCAGCAGCTTTGACCCGGGCAGTAACTATGGCTACACCTTC. The encoded protein is CASSFDPGSNYGYTF.

This chain joins TRBV19 and TRBJ2-1, with TRBD2 matching 9 bases. CDR3 size: 16 residues. Germline CDR1 LNHDA, CDR2 SQIVND (reference sequence). With V trimmed by 3 bases and J by 5 bases, 8 bases remained unmatched. The DNA of the CDR3 is TGTGCCAGTAGTATTGCGGCGGGAGGGCATGACAATGAGCAGTTCTTC. Its protein is CASSIAAGGHDNEQFF.

This clone was counted many times. The chain employs TRBV30 and TRBJ1-5, with D perhaps matching TRBD1 (6 bases). Trimming cost V 3 bases and J 9 bases, with 21 bases left between them. The germline V gene encodes CDR1 GTSNPN and CDR2 SVGIG (reference sequence). CDR3 length equals 15 residues. The DNA for the CDR3 is TGTGCCTGGAGCTCCGGGACACCATCTAGTAGGCCCCAGCATTTT. Translated, it gives CAWSSGTPSSRPQHF.

This chain uses TRBV28 with TRBJ2-7, with 11 bases aligning to TRBD2. The CDR3 is 16 residues long. CDR1 and CDR2 (germline): MDHEN, SYDVKM. The V and J ends lost 6 bases and 3 bases, in that order; junction bases with no gene match: 10. CDR3 bases: TGTGCCAGCAGGACTAGCGGGGCCAACGGGGGCTACGAGCAGTACTTC. Translated, it gives CASRTSGANGGYEQYF.

The gene calls are TRBV5-4 and TRBJ2-5; 8 bases are shared with TRBD2. The germline CDR1 and CDR2 sequences are SGHNT and YYREEE (reference sequence). V gave up 2 bases and J gave up 5 bases; unmatched junction bases: 11. The CDR3 spans 16 residues. The CDR3 nucleotides are TGTGCCAGCAGCTTTACTCTGGCGGGAGGCTTGGAGACCCAGTACTTC. This codes for CASSFTLAGGLETQYF. The full variable domain, in which reference TRBV5-4 and TRBJ2-5 provide the parts outside the CDR3, is ETGVTQSPTHLIKTRGQQVTLRCSSQSGHNTVSWYQQALGQGPQFIFQYYREEENGRGNFPPRFSGLQFPNYSSELNVNALELDDSALYLCASSFTLAGGLETQYFGPGTRLLVL.

The chain uses TRBV7-9 and TRBJ1-3; D unclear. This CDR3 is built from 15 residues. Per the germline V gene, CDR1 is SEHNR and CDR2 is FQNEAQ (reference sequence). Trimming pared 4 bases from V and 0 bases from J, leaving 10 bases between. As DNA, the CDR3 is TGTGCCAGCAGCTCGGGAACTTTCTCTGGAAACACCATATATTTT. This gives the protein CASSSGTFSGNTIYF.

The CDR3 reads CAWRKRRGQDYEQYF. The DNA of the CDR3 is TGTGCCTGGAGGAAAAGAAGGGGACAAGACTACGAGCAGTACTTC. The gene calls are TRBV30 and TRBJ2-5, with D possibly matching TRBD1 (6 bases). The J call is in doubt because the DNA end fits TRBJ2-7 better. The CDR3 runs 15 residues. Germline assignment: CDR1 GTSNPN and CDR2 SVGIG (reference sequence).

The V call is TRBV28, the J call TRBJ2-3; maybe TRBD2 (5 bases). Trimming removed 2 bases at V and 1 base at J, with 10 bases between. The germline gives CDR1 MDHEN, CDR2 SYDVKM. The CDR3 is 15 residues long. The CDR3 loop reads CASSLRGRGTDTQYF. The CDR3 coding sequence is TGTGCCAGCAGTTTAAGAGGGCGGGGCACAGATACGCAGTATTTT.

DNA for the CDR3: TGTGCCAGCAGTTCCCCCTTAGTTGGAGGTAACACTGAAGCTTTCTTT. This translates into CASSSPLVGGNTEAFF. The V call is TRBV6-5, the J call TRBJ1-1; no reliable D call. With 4 bases removed from V and 2 bases from J, the gap between germline ends came to 17 bases. Germline lookup yields CDR1 MNHEY and CDR2 SVGAGI. The CDR3 totals 16 residues.

The J gene is TRBJ2-2, the V gene TRBV14; D remains ambiguous. CDR3 length: 13 residues. Germline V gene data show CDR1 as SGHDN and CDR2 as FVKESK. Trimming stripped 2 bases from V and 6 bases from J, with 7 bases between. The CDR3 sequence: CASSQMVSGELFF. In nucleotides, the CDR3 is TGTGCCAGCAGCCAAATGGTATCCGGGGAGCTGTTTTTT.

The V and J genes are TRBV7-9 and TRBJ1-1; D gene uncertain. From germline, CDR1 is SEHNR and CDR2 FQNEAQ (reference sequence). The CDR3 has 16 residues. The V and J ends lost 5 bases and 2 bases respectively, with 18 bases between them. The CDR3 sequence: CASSQGPATLNTEAFF. The CDR3 region has the DNA TGTGCCAGCAGCCAAGGACCTGCTACCCTCAACACTGAAGCTTTCTTT.

V usage is TRBV7-9 and J usage is TRBJ2-7, with D maybe TRBD1 (7 bases). CDR3 length: 14 residues. V lost 5 bases, J lost 3 bases, and 14 bases lay in between. Germline V lookup: CDR1 SEHNR, CDR2 FQNEAQ (reference sequence). The CDR3 coding sequence is TGTGCCAGCAGCCGAGACAGGGAGGTCTACGAGCAGTACTTC. This gives the protein CASSRDREVYEQYF.

V is TRBV6-5 and J is TRBJ1-3; D gene uncertain. In germline, CDR1 is MNHEY, CDR2 SVGAGI. The CDR3 length is 15 residues. V gave up 6 bases and J gave up 4 bases, with 16 bases separating them. The CDR3 nucleotides are TGTGCCAGCAGCTCGGCTACCTCGCCGGGAAACACCATATATTTT. Its translation: CASSSATSPGNTIYF.

The chain employs TRBV19 and TRBJ2-5; D may match TRBD1 or TRBD2 (6 bases each). The germline V gene encodes CDR1 LNHDA and CDR2 SQIVND (reference sequence). Deletions cut 3 bases from V and 5 bases from J, with 16 bases between. This CDR3 has 15 residues. The CDR3 region is CASSIGVGGGETQYF. CDR3 nucleotides: TGTGCCAGTAGTATCGGGGTAGGGGGAGGCGAGACCCAGTACTTC.